This section outlines one T cell receptor (beta chain) sequence together with its context. Its specificity is unknown. Per germline, CDR1 MNHNS and CDR2 SASEGT. The CDR3 runs 14 residues. V lost 0 bases and J 10 bases, leaving 15 bases between the germline ends. The assay was immunoSEQ multiplex PCR, and TCRdb's table has in-frame clones only and misses some. The table records under 200,000 clones, approximately 91% of them present only once. The sample belongs to a study of T cell responses to AZD1222 COVID-19 vaccine. About the study: Researchers grouped second doses given at about 4 or about 12 weeks into one pool. Points from the study as a whole: There were mostly white British donors and more females than males, and clonal diversity was possibly underestimated. Of spike-specific TCRs, nearly half reportedly target regions left unmutated in variants.

The chain couples TRBV6-1 to TRBJ1-1; D might be TRBD1 (6 bases). The sample here was peripheral blood, taken on day 0 of AZD1222 vaccination. The TCR comes from an adult in good health. The chain's CDR3 is CASSEAGQGRGAFF. CDR3 nucleotide sequence: TGTGCCAGCAGTGAAGCGGGCCAGGGCAGGGGAGCTTTCTTT.